The T cell receptor beta chain described here comes from a study of response to subunit inactivated influenza vaccine (dated by TCRdb to the late 2010s). The study in broad terms: To follow how T cells responded to a trivalent subunit inactivated influenza vaccine, the researchers relied on deep quantitative profiling of the T cell receptor repertoire. Study-wide conclusions, independent of this receptor: The authors proposed that each seasonal influenza vaccination may bring in only a limited number of new T cells.

From the cysteine through the phenylalanine, the CDR3 covers 14 amino acids. Just CDR3 DNA is preserved here, 42 bases in frame from base 1. The germline V gene (reference sequence) provides CDR1 DFQATT and CDR2 SNEGSKA. Unmatched junction bases come to 6, with V trimmed by 2 bases and J by 2 bases. At least ten counts were recorded for this clonotype. The clone's antigen remains unknown. Within one base of it there is no much larger clone, and no base qualities were kept. Library construction relied on RT-PCR. The sample was run on an Illumina HiSeq 2500. TCRdb trimmed the raw reads at Q25, called clones with MiXCR and kept productive beta chains. Rows with one shared CDR3 protein collapse into an entry with the most common genes and DNA. The sample table shows 150,000 or so distinct CDR3 sequences, and approximately 11% are seen once. Clones ranked in the top ten supply roughly 12% of the sample. This specimen's time point label, per the study, means: approximately 47 days after influenza vaccine administration.

The specimen comprised non-naive T cells sorted from PBMCs, sampled roughly 48 days after vaccination. Sample cell subset or site, as interpreted from the label and publication: memory T cell fraction. Rearrangement joined TRBV20-1 to TRBJ2-7; 7 bases in the middle match TRBD2. The origin of this receptor is a man in his fifties or sixties who received an inactivated influenza vaccine. Donor details come from another sample of the same person, matched by shared clones. The nucleotide sequence reads as follows: TGCAGTGCTAGATTAGCGGGCGTTACCTACGAGCAGTACTTC. Its translation is CSARLAGVTYEQYF.